These 18 T cell receptor beta chains came from one sample sequenced in a study of PD-1 blockade in classical Hodgkin lymphoma. In every patient, relapse followed autologous stem cell transplantation, while exposure to brentuximab vedotin differed. The data were produced by immunoSEQ multiplex PCR, yet TCRdb's version contains in-frame clones alone and is incomplete. The sample gives tens of thousands of clones, around 80% of which show up once; roughly 22% is in the top ten. This specimen was peripheral blood mononuclear cells (PBMCs), taken before the second cycle of nivolumab. The receptors were sampled from a human donor with classical Hodgkin lymphoma.

This chain links TRBV4-3 with TRBJ2-1; the D is unclear. There are 12 residues in the CDR3. Trimming pared 1 base from V and 8 bases from J, leaving 6 bases between. Germline V lookup: CDR1 LGHNA, CDR2 YSLEER. CDR3: CASSQVNHEQFF. CDR3 nucleotide sequence: TGCGCCAGCAGCCAAGTCAACCATGAGCAGTTCTTC.

The chain links TRBV2 to TRBJ2-2, with 8 bases identical to TRBD2. Losses at the gene ends were 10 bases for V and 0 bases for J; bases not matched to a gene: 4. CDR1 and CDR2 (germline): SNHLY, FYNNEI. CDR3 length equals 14 residues. The CDR3 region has the DNA TGTGCCACGGGGGGGACGACGAACACCGGGGAGCTGTTTTTT. Its protein product is CATGGTTNTGELFF.

The chain combines TRBV11-3 with TRBJ2-6, with a weak D call TRBD1 (6 bases). The V end lost 3 bases, the J end lost 0 bases, and 9 bases lay between the germline ends. The CDR3 length is 16 residues. Germline V lookup: CDR1 SGHNT, CDR2 YENEEA. The CDR3 protein is CASSFSDSSGANVLTF. Here the CDR3 DNA reads TGTGCCAGCAGCTTCTCGGACAGCTCTGGGGCCAACGTCCTGACTTTC.

The V gene is TRBV19, the J gene TRBJ2-7; the D is unclear. The V end was cut by 1 base, the J end by 2 bases, with 9 bases between. The CDR3 totals 14 residues. CDR1 and CDR2 (germline): LNHDA, SQIVND (reference sequence). The CDR3 region is CASSIGAGTYEQYF. In DNA form, the CDR3 reads TGTGCCAGTAGTATAGGGGCAGGTACCTACGAGCAGTACTTC.

The genes are TRBV27 and TRBJ2-5, with 7 bases fitting TRBD2. CDR1 MNHEY and CDR2 SMNVEV come from the germline V gene (reference sequence). V lost 3 bases to trimming and J lost 5 bases; unmatched junction nucleotides: 6. The CDR3 covers 14 residues. This chain's CDR3 is CASSLTSRGETQYF. In nucleotides, the CDR3 is TGTGCCAGCAGTTTGACTAGCCGAGGGGAGACCCAGTACTTC.

The chain employs TRBV27 and TRBJ1-2, with D maybe TRBD1 (6 bases). CDR1 and CDR2 (germline): MNHEY, SMNVEV (reference sequence). The length of the CDR3 is 12 residues. V lost 5 bases to trimming and J lost 8 bases, with 12 bases between them. The CDR3 DNA reads TGTGCCAGCAGTACGGGACAAGTCGGCTACACCTTC. Its translation is CASSTGQVGYTF.

The chain recombines TRBV4-3 with TRBJ2-7; a weak D match, TRBD2 (6 bases). CDR3 length: 16 amino acids. The V end was cut by 3 bases, the J end by 7 bases, with 22 bases between. The germline V gene encodes CDR1 LGHNA and CDR2 YSLEER. The CDR3 loop reads CASSQFGPPLGGEQYF. The CDR3 DNA sequence: TGCGCCAGCAGCCAGTTCGGCCCGCCTTTGGGAGGAGAGCAGTACTTC.

The chain uses TRBV6-5 and TRBJ1-2, with D uncertain. This CDR3 is 11 amino acids long. The V gene lost 6 bases and the J gene lost 3 bases, with 5 bases spanning the gap. Per germline, CDR1 MNHEY and CDR2 SVGAGI. The CDR3 is CASSRYYGYTF. Written as DNA, the CDR3 is TGTGCCAGCAGCAGATACTATGGCTACACCTTC.

This clone has more than one count but fewer than ten. The chain joins TRBV6-5 to TRBJ2-1; D not certain. The CDR3 runs to 15 residues. Trimming shortened V by 2 bases and J by 6 bases, and 14 bases separated the two germline ends. Germline CDR1 is MNHEY and CDR2 is SVGAGI. CDR3 sequence reads: CASSYLRGRSNEQFF. The CDR3, as DNA: TGTGCCAGCAGTTACCTGCGAGGACGGTCCAATGAGCAGTTCTTC.

V usage is TRBV13 and J usage is TRBJ2-4; D is undetermined. The CDR3 extends over 15 amino acids. V was cut by 0 bases and J by 9 bases, with 15 bases left in between. Germline CDR1 and CDR2: PRHDT and FYEKMQ (reference sequence). This CDR3 reads CASSLGHMEVGIQYF. The CDR3 region has the DNA TGTGCCAGCAGCTTAGGTCATATGGAAGTAGGCATTCAGTACTTC.

DNA for the CDR3: TGTGCCAGCAGCCCTCAGGGGACAGCCCCTTACGAGCAGTACTTC. Its protein is CASSPQGTAPYEQYF. The chain combines TRBV6-1 with TRBJ2-7; 7 positions agree with TRBD1. V was pared by 6 bases and J by 4 bases, with 12 bases of the junction left unmatched. There are 15 residues in the CDR3. The germline V gene encodes CDR1 MNHNS and CDR2 SASEGT.

The chain is built from TRBV7-9 and TRBJ1-6; D may be TRBD1 (6 bases). V lost 5 bases and J lost 2, with 10 bases in between. CDR1 is SEHNR and CDR2 is FQNEAQ in the germline V gene (reference sequence). The CDR3 loop spans 15 amino acids. For the CDR3, the DNA is TGTGCCAGCAGCAACAGGGAGGCCTATAATTCACCCCTCCACTTT. Its translation is CASSNREAYNSPLHF.

This clone appeared a few times. V usage is TRBV7-6 and J usage is TRBJ2-1; TRBD1 or TRBD2 may be the D gene (6 bases each). There are 15 residues in the CDR3. Germline V gene lookup returns CDR1 SGHVS and CDR2 FNYEAQ. V was shortened by 0 bases and J by 5 bases, with 11 bases between the two germline ends. The CDR3 sequence is CASSLAEGGHNEQFF. Written as DNA, the CDR3 is TGTGCCAGCAGCTTAGCGGAGGGGGGTCACAATGAGCAGTTCTTC.

The chain carries TRBV7-9 and TRBJ2-1, with D perhaps being TRBD1 or TRBD2 (7 bases each). Germline V CDR1 and CDR2: SEHNR, FQNEAQ (reference sequence). The CDR3 extends over 15 amino acids. V lost 5 bases, J lost 6 bases, and 17 bases lay in between. CDR3 sequence reads: CASSDREGSGNEQFF. The CDR3, as DNA: TGTGCCAGCAGCGACAGGGAGGGGTCGGGCAATGAGCAGTTCTTC. Using reference TRBV7-9 and TRBJ2-1 for the parts outside the CDR3, the full variable domain is DTGVSQNPRHKITKRGQNVTFRCDPISEHNRLYWYRQTLGQGPEFLTYFQNEAQLEKSRLLSDRFSAERPKGSFSTLEIQRTEQGDSAMYLCASSDREGSGNEQFFGPGTRLTVL.

This clone was seen only a few times. The CDR3 reads CASSLGSGQPYGYTF. The CDR3 bases are TGTGCCAGCAGCTTGGGGTCGGGGCAACCCTATGGCTACACCTTC. The V gene is TRBV11-2, the J gene TRBJ1-2; weak D call: TRBD1 (5 bases). CDR1 is SGHAT, CDR2 FQNNGV, per germline. The CDR3 is 15 amino acids. V lost 3 bases to trimming and J lost 4 bases, with 15 bases between them.

This clone was counted only a few times. This chain uses TRBV14 with TRBJ2-7, with TRBD1 identical over 9 bases. The CDR3 length is 17 residues. Germline-derived CDR1 and CDR2 are SGHDN and FVKESK. Trimming took 0 bases from V and 6 from J; bases not matched to a gene: 12. The CDR3 reads CASSQDKRDRAVVEQYF. The DNA of the CDR3 is TGTGCCAGCAGCCAAGATAAAAGGGACAGGGCTGTTGTCGAGCAGTACTTC.

This clone appeared once. V and J are TRBV7-2 and TRBJ2-5; D is perhaps TRBD1 or TRBD2 (5 bases each). Germline CDR1 reads SGHTA; CDR2 reads FQGNSA. The CDR3 runs 16 residues. V was pared by 0 bases and J by 2 bases, with 13 bases between. DNA for the CDR3: TGTGCCAGCAGCTTAGCGCGTGGGGGTGTACAAGAGACCCAGTACTTC. It specifies CASSLARGGVQETQYF. Together with reference TRBV7-2 and TRBJ2-5, the CDR3 gives the full variable domain: GAGVSQSPSNKVTEKGKDVELRCDPISGHTALYWYRQSLGQGLEFLIYFQGNSAPDKSGLPSDRFSAERTGGSVSTLTIQRTQQEDSAVYLCASSLARGGVQETQYFGPGTRLLVL.

With respect to this clone: One end of the junction fails to match germline, which may point to a read error. The V gene is TRBV6-1, the J gene TRBJ2-4; D unclear. CDR3 length: 11 amino acids. Germline-derived CDR1 and CDR2 are MNHNS and SASEGT. The CDR3, as DNA: TGTGCCAGCAGCCGATCGGGCGCCAGTCACTTC. Residues: CASSRSGASHF.